Shown below are 5 T cell receptor beta chains from a single sample sequenced in a study of blood T cell repertoires in COVID-19. Produced via immunoSEQ multiplex PCR; TCRdb's table is partial and in-frame only. The table includes 200,000 to 250,000 clones, almost 85% detected once. The sequencing input was peripheral blood. The source is a woman between 65 and 79 years old with COVID-19, enrolled during active disease.

V and J are TRBV5-8 and TRBJ2-7, with D possibly TRBD1 on 6 matching bases. The CDR3 extends over 15 amino acids. Germline lookup yields CDR1 SGHTS and CDR2 YDEGEE. Trimming stripped 0 bases from V and 7 bases from J, with 17 bases between. The CDR3 loop is CASSLGPTTRGEQYF. Here the CDR3 DNA reads TGTGCCAGCAGCTTGGGGCCGACGACCAGGGGTGAGCAGTACTTC.

The chain combines TRBV4-1 with TRBJ2-3; D possibly corresponds to TRBD2 (7 bases). This CDR3 is built from 16 residues. Trimming pared 1 base from V and 4 bases from J, leaving 15 bases between. Germline V lookup: CDR1 MGHRA, CDR2 YSYEKL. CDR3 bases: TGCGCCAGCAGCCAAGTAGCGCGGGGGCCCCCAGATACGCAGTATTTT. Translated, it gives CASSQVARGPPDTQYF.

The chain has TRBV15 and TRBJ1-4; 8 bases agree with TRBD1. The CDR3 has 14 amino acids. V shed 0 bases, J shed 8 bases, and the junction held 2 bases outside the gene matches. Germline V gene sequence: CDR1 LNHNV, CDR2 YYDKDF (reference sequence). DNA for the CDR3: TGTGCCACCAGCAGAGAGTCAGGGGGCGAAAAACTGTTTTTT. Amino acid sequence: CATSRESGGEKLFF.

The chain combines TRBV3-1 (or the pseudogene TRBV3-2) with TRBJ2-7; no firm D call. CDR1 is LGHDT and CDR2 is YNNKEL in the germline V gene (reference sequence). Trimming took 5 bases from V and 1 from J, leaving 6 bases between them. The CDR3 has 12 amino acids. This CDR3 reads CASSFLSYEQYF. The CDR3 DNA sequence: TGTGCCAGCAGCTTCCTTTCCTACGAGCAGTACTTC.

This clone was observed a few times. J is TRBJ2-5 and V is TRBV3-1 (or the pseudogene TRBV3-2), with 7 bases aligning to TRBD2. J gave up 5 bases and V 3 bases, and 3 bases lay outside the gene matches. The germline CDR1 and CDR2 sequences are LGHDT and YNNKEL (reference sequence). This CDR3 region has 13 residues. In DNA, the CDR3 is TGTGCCAGCAGCCAGACTAGCTTGGAGACCCAGTACTTC. Protein: CASSQTSLETQYF.